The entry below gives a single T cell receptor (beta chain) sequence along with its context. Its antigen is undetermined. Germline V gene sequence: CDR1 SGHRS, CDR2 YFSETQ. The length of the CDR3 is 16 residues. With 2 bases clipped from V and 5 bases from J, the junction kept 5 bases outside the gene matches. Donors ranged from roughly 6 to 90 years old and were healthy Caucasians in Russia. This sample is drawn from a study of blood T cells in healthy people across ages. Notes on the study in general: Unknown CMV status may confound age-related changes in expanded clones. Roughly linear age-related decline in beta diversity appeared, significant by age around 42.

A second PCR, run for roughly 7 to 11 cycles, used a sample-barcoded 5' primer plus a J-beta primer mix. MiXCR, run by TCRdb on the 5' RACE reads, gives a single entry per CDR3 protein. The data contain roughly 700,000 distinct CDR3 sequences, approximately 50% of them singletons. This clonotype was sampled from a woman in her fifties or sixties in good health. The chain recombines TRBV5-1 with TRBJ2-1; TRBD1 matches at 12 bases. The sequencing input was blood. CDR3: CASSLRGQGANNEQFF. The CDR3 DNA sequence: TGCGCCAGCAGCTTAAGGGGACAGGGGGCCAACAATGAGCAGTTCTTC. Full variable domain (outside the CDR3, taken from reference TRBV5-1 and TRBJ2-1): KAGVTQTPRYLIKTRGQQVTLSCSPISGHRSVSWYQQTPGQGLQFLFEYFSETQRNKGNFPGRFSGRQFSNSRSEMNVSTLELGDSALYLCASSLRGQGANNEQFFGPGTRLTVL.